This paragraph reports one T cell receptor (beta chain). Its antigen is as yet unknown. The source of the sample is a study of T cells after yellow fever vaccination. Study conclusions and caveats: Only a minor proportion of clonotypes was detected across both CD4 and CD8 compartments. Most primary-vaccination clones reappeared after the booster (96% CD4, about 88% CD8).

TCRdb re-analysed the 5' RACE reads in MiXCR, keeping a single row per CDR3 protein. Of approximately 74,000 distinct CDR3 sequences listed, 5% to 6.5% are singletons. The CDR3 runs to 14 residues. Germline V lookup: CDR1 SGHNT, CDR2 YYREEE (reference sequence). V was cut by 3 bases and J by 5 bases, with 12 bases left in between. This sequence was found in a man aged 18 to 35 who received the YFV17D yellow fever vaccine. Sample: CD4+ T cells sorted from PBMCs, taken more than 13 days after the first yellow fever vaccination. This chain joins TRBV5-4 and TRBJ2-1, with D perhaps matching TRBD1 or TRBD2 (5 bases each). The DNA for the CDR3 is TGTGCCAGCAGCTGGTTCCGGGGCCACAATGAGCAGTTCTTC. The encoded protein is CASSWFRGHNEQFF.